The TCR beta chain described here comes from a study of CXCR3-negative and CXCR3-positive naive CD8 T cells (dated by TCRdb to the late 2010s). Describing the broader study: In total, some 150 million TRB reads were obtained, which works out to roughly 1.5 +/- 0.3 million reads per library. The diversity and physicochemical repertoire analyses included eleven to twelve donors pooled from two independent experiments. For the TRBV-TRBJ cluster analysis, the naive subsets came from 5 donors, while the memory cells came from 3 donors. Results and caveats for the whole study, not just this receptor: CXCR3 expression partially decreased after cryopreservation, so most assays used freshly isolated PBMCs. TRB CDR3s from CXCR3-positive naive cells showed higher hydrophobicity (lower Kidera factor 4), lower energy, and higher strength and volume indices than CXCR3-negative naive cells. Surface CD5, linked to self-reactivity in mice, was comparable between naive subsets; TCR interaction strength was therefore also inferred from TRB CDR3 physicochemical properties. TRBV-TRBJ usage was similar between naive CXCR3-negative and CXCR3-positive cells from the same donor, while memory cells showed distinct patterns. Both naive subsets had comparably high repertoire diversity, while memory CD8+ T cells had much lower repertoire diversity.

Inclusive of the bounding cysteine and phenylalanine, the CDR3 is 17 residues long. No DNA sequence is on record. Sequencing instrument: NextSeq 550. The Human TCR Profiling Kit (MiLaboratory) was used to make UMI-labeled 5' RACE TRB cDNA libraries. The full amount of extracted RNA was used for cDNA synthesis, and the full amount of resulting cDNA was used for PCR amplification. Libraries were prepared in parallel with an identical number of PCR cycles. Concerning the study's data processing: About 50,000 +/- 10,000 unique UMI-labeled TRB cDNA molecules per library were extracted with MIGEC and MiXCR, with at least two reads per UMI required. An average of 40,000 +/- 10,000 functional in-frame TRB CDR3 nucleotide clonotypes without stop codons was found per library. After downsampling to 5000 UMI-labeled TRB molecules per sample, diversity metrics such as normalized Shannon-Wiener and Chao1 were calculated in VDJtools. VDJtools was used to calculate clonotype-size-weighted physicochemical properties of the central five CDR3 residues, namely interaction energy, strength, volume and Kidera factor 4. TCRdb reprocessed the reads and provides one entry for every CDR3 protein sequence; no DNA is given. These V and J calls are TCRdb output, not the study's own analysis. The table kept for this sample lists approximately 83,000 distinct CDR3 sequences. Roughly 1.5% of the sample lies in the top ten.

For each CD8+ T cell subset, flow sorting was done in triplicate, and 250,000 to 300,000 cells per subset went directly into RLT lysis buffer. To exclude memory contaminants, naive CD8+ T cells were stringently defined as CD45RO-CCR7+CD27+CD95-. Standard density gradient centrifugation was used to isolate peripheral blood mononuclear cells from buffy coats. Naive CXCR3-negative and CXCR3-positive CD8+ T cells were flow-sorted using a FACSAria III. An RNeasy Mini Kit was used to extract total RNA from the sorted cells. Turning to this clonotype: Its antigen is unknown.

This TCR was sampled from a human donor in good health. Some clones in this sample may be carry-over from other donors' samples. Sequencing used naive CXCR3- CD8+ T cells from blood. Interpreted using the paper, the cell subset or site label stands for: CD45RO-CCR7+CD27+CD95- naive CD8+ T cells lacking CXCR3 (TNR3-). The chain is made from TRBV12-3 or TRBV12-4 and TRBJ2-2; as DNA is missing, the TRBD1 call by TCRdb cannot be tested. The CDR3 reads CASRNPPGHLNTGELFF.